This T cell receptor (beta chain) emerged from a study of response to subunit inactivated influenza vaccine. Study-wide points: Each seasonal influenza vaccination, the authors suggested, recruits few new T cells.

Concerning this clonotype itself: Its antigen is undetermined.

TCRdb used MiXCR to reprocess the RT-PCR reads, holding one entry per CDR3 protein. The sample shows around 250,000 distinct CDR3 sequences, 12% of them seen only once. Trimming pared 4 bases from V and 6 bases from J, leaving 10 bases between. This CDR3 spans 13 amino acids. Germline CDR1 and CDR2: KGHSH and LQKENI. The clonotype was recovered from a man between 50 and 59 years old who received an inactivated influenza vaccine. The sample here was non-naive T cells sorted from PBMCs, taken 14 days before vaccination. The chain combines TRBV18 with TRBJ1-5; D not resolved. CDR3 in amino acids: CASSREGTQPQHF. The CDR3 DNA follows: TGTGCCAGCTCACGAGAAGGAACTCAGCCCCAGCATTTT.